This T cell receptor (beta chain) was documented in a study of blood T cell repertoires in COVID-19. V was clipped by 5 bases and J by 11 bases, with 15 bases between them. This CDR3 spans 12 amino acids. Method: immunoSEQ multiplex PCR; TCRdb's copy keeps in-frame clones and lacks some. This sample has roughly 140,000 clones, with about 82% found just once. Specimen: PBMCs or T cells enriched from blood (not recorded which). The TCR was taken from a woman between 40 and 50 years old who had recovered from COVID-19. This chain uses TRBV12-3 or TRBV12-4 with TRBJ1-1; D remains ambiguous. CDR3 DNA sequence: TGTGCCAGCAGTGACGCCGGGTCGAAGGCTTTCTTT. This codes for CASSDAGSKAFF.